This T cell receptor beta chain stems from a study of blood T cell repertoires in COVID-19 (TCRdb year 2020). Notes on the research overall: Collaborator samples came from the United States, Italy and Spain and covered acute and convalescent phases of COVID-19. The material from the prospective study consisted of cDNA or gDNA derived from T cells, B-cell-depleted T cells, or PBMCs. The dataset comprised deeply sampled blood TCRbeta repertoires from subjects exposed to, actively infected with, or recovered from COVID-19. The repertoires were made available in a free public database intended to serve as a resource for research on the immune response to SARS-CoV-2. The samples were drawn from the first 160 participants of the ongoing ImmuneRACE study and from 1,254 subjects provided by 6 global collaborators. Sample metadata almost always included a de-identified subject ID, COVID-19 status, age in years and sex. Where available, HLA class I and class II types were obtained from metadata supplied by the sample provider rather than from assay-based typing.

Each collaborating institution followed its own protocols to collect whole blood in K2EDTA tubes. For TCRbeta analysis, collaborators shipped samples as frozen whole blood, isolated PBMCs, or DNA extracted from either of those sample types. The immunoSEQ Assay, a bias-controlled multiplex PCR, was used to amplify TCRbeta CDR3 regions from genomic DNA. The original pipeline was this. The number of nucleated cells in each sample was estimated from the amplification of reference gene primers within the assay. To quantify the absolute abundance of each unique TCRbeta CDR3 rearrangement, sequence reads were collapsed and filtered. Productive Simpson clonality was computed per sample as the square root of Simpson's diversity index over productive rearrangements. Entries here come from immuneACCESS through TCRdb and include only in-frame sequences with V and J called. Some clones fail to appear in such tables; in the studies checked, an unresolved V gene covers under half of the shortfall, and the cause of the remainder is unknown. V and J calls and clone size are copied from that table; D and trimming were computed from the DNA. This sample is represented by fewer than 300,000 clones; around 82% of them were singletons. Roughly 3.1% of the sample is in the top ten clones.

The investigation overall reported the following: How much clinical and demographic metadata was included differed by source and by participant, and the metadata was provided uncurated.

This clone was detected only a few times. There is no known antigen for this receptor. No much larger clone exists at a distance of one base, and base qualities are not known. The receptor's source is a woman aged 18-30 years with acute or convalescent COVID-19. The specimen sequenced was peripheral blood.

This receptor carries the CDR3 CASSPAGALGDTQYF. The nucleotides read TGTGCCAGCAGCCCGGCGGGCGCCTTGGGGGATACGCAGTATTTT. Recombination joined TRBV9 with TRBJ2-3; the D gene is possibly TRBD2, with 5 bases matching. Per the germline V gene, SGDLS is the CDR1 and YYNGEE is the CDR2. The trim is 4 bases for V and 6 bases for J, with a gap of 18 bases between the germline ends. The CDR3 starts with the cysteine, ends with the phenylalanine, and has 15 residues. Just CDR3 DNA is preserved here, 45 bases in frame from base 1.